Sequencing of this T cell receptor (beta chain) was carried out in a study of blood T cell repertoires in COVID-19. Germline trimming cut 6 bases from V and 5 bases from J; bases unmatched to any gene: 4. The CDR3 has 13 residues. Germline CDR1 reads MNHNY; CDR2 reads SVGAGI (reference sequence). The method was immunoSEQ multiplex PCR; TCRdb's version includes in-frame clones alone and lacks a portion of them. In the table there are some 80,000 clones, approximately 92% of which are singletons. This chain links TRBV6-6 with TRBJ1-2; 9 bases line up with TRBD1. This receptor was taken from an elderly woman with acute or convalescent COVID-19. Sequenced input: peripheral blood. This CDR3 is CASSHGTGYGYTF. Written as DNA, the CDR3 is TGTGCCAGCAGCCACGGGACAGGGTATGGCTACACCTTC.